This T cell receptor (beta chain) was recovered during a study of human T cells and chemical hapten exposure. Study overall: Researchers reported sensitizing a 2 cm by 2 cm upper inner arm skin site with 2% DPC.

CDR1 and CDR2 from the germline V gene are KGHDR and SFDVKD. V was pared by 4 bases and J by 5 bases, with 17 bases between. This CDR3 is 15 amino acids long. Study-wide results and caveats: Unchanged with DPC sensitization were TCRs above 1 in 1000 frequency.

The time point is: patch test 2, 6 weeks after DPC sensitization. Regarding treatment: therapeutic diphenylcyclopropenone sensitization with weekly scalp DPC. Whole blood, unfractionated, served as the material for total RNA extraction. One entry per CDR3 protein, called by TCRdb with MiXCR from the RACE reads. This table has 85,000 to 95,000 distinct CDR3 sequences, approximately 11% appearing once. Comment on this clonotype: Its target is unknown.

This TCR came from a man aged 40-50 years with alopecia areata. Some clones in this sample may be carry-over from other donors' samples. The sample here was whole blood, taken in connection with sensitization to the hapten diphenylcyclopropenone (DPC). J is TRBJ2-7 and V is TRBV24-1, with D maybe TRBD1 (6 bases). The CDR3 sequence is CATSDTTGSGNEQYF. As DNA, the CDR3 is TGTGCCACCAGTGACACTACAGGGTCGGGTAACGAGCAGTACTTC.